This TCR beta chain was sequenced for a study of T cell repertoires in cytomegalovirus infection. Across the study: Matching HLA type and CMV infection were both indicated by public TCR beta signatures.

Findings and caveats of the study: CMV-specific TCR beta clonotypes restricted by HLA-C were the ones dominating the ex vivo response.

TCRdb independently ran MiXCR on the reads; one entry per CDR3 protein. The table lists around 100,000 distinct CDR3 sequences, around a tenth of them singletons. This clonotype was detected many times. Its antigen is unknown. This TCR was sampled from a human donor in good health (CMV status not recorded). Some clones in this sample may be carry-over from other donors' samples. Sample: PBMCs, sequenced either directly or after in vitro stimulation (not recorded which).

The CDR3 reads CASSPINQGRGEQFF. Here the CDR3 DNA reads TGTGCCAGCAGCCCCATAAATCAGGGACGGGGTGAGCAGTTCTTC. The rearrangement links TRBV7-2 to TRBJ2-1; D possibly matches TRBD1 or TRBD2 (5 bases each). V lost 5 bases and J 9 bases, leaving 20 bases between the germline ends. This CDR3 region has 15 residues. The germline V gene has CDR1 SGHTA and CDR2 FQGNSA.